These 32 T cell receptor beta chains were sequenced from one sample in a study of T cell repertoires in cytomegalovirus infection. TCRdb reanalysed the reads using MiXCR and keeps one entry per CDR3 protein. The sample lists roughly 920,000 distinct CDR3 sequences, around 31% seen once, with roughly an eighth in the top ten. These receptors have no identified antigens. Sequenced material: cultured CD8+ T cells from PBMCs, taken from culture after CMV antigen stimulation. These receptors were obtained from a human donor in good health (CMV status not recorded). Some clones in this sample may be carry-over from other donors' samples.

V usage is TRBV12-3 or TRBV12-4 and J usage is TRBJ2-1; 9 nucleotides agree with TRBD1. There are 14 residues in the CDR3. Trimming cost V 9 bases and J 8 bases; bases outside gene matches: 11. In nucleotides, the CDR3 is TGTGCCAGTTGCCGGGACAGGGTGATTGATGAGCAGTTCTTC. Translating it yields CASCRDRVIDEQFF.

The rearrangement joins TRBV20-1 to TRBJ2-1, with TRBD2 as a possible D gene (5 bases). This CDR3 is built from 14 residues. V lost 6 bases, J lost 6 bases, and 18 bases lay in between. In germline, CDR1 is DFQATT, CDR2 SNEGSKA (reference sequence). The DNA for the CDR3 is TGCAGTGCGGTTACGGGGTGGGGTAGCAATGAGCAGTTCTTC. Protein product: CSAVTGWGSNEQFF.

The rearrangement joins TRBV9 to TRBJ1-1, with 7 bases matching TRBD1. Germline CDR1 reads SGDLS; CDR2 reads YYNGEE. V shed 4 bases, J shed 1 base, and the junction held 7 bases outside the gene matches. The CDR3 length is 15 residues. CDR3 loop: CASSIHRGPNTEAFF. CDR3 DNA sequence: TGTGCCAGCAGCATCCACAGGGGTCCGAACACTGAAGCTTTCTTT.

V and J are TRBV7-9 and TRBJ2-5; D is perhaps TRBD2 (5 bases). The germline V gene encodes CDR1 SEHNR and CDR2 FQNEAQ (reference sequence). The CDR3 has 16 residues. V gave up 5 bases and J gave up 5 bases, with 21 bases separating them. The chain's CDR3 is CASSTTRESGWETQYF. The CDR3 DNA is TGTGCCAGCAGCACCACGCGCGAGTCGGGGTGGGAGACCCAGTACTTC.

In DNA, the CDR3 is TGTGCCAGCAGCACAGGGCCCCACGCCTACGAGCAGTACTTC. It yields the protein CASSTGPHAYEQYF. This sequence joins TRBV7-6 and TRBJ2-7, with D tentatively TRBD1 (6 bases). The V and J ends lost 5 bases and 2 bases respectively, with 13 bases between them. Germline CDR1 reads SGHVS; CDR2 reads FNYEAQ. This CDR3 comprises 14 residues.

The table lists this clonotype with a few counts. The chain carries TRBV15 and TRBJ2-7; 12 nucleotides align to TRBD1. The CDR3 contains 15 residues. J gave up 7 bases and V 5 bases, and 9 bases lay outside the gene matches. In germline, CDR1 is LNHNV, CDR2 YYDKDF (reference sequence). The CDR3 region has the DNA TGTGCCACCAGCTGGGACAGGGGGCCGGGCCGGGAGCAGTACGTC. Its translation: CATSWDRGPGREQYV.

V usage is TRBV4-1 and J usage is TRBJ2-7; 7 nucleotides align to TRBD1. The germline gives CDR1 MGHRA, CDR2 YSYEKL. Trimming at V came to 1 base and at J to 2 bases, leaving 5 bases not matched to a gene. This CDR3 region has 15 residues. The DNA for the CDR3 is TGCGCCAGCAGCCAAGTTAACAGGGGCCCCTACGAGCAGTACGTC. It specifies CASSQVNRGPYEQYV.

In this sample, this clonotype turned up many times. J is TRBJ2-7 and V is TRBV7-9; D is unresolved. This CDR3 has 14 residues. Germline CDR1 reads SEHNR; CDR2 reads FQNEAQ (reference sequence). V shed 1 base and J shed 0 bases, with 7 bases lying between them. The CDR3 spells CASSLDSSSYEQYV. DNA for the CDR3: TGTGCCAGCAGCTTAGACTCGAGCTCCTACGAGCAGTACGTC.

The V call is TRBV6-5, the J call TRBJ2-5; 12 bases are shared with TRBD2. The ends lost 7 bases at V and 5 bases at J; junction bases unmatched: 5. Germline loops: CDR1 MNHEY, CDR2 SVGAGI. There are 14 residues in the CDR3. Written as DNA, the CDR3 is TGTGCCAGCACTACCGGGACTAGCGGGGAGACCCAGTACTTC. Translation: CASTTGTSGETQYF.

The genes are TRBV6-6 and TRBJ2-1; 10 nucleotides match TRBD2. The V gene's germline CDR1 is MNHNY and CDR2 SVGAGI (reference sequence). The CDR3 consists of 15 residues. V shed 1 base, J shed 9 bases, and the junction held 6 bases outside the gene matches. CDR3: CASSYLAGGRGEQFF. In nucleotides, the CDR3 is TGTGCCAGCAGTTACTTAGCGGGGGGCCGCGGTGAGCAGTTCTTC.

This chain's CDR3 is CASWLASGGAASHNEQFF. CDR3 nucleotides: TGTGCCAGCTGGCTGGCTAGCGGGGGGGCCGCGTCCCACAATGAGCAGTTCTTC. The genes are TRBV2 and TRBJ2-1; 12 nucleotides agree with TRBD2. J was trimmed by 5 bases and V by 8 bases; bases with no gene match: 16. Germline values: CDR1 SNHLY, CDR2 FYNNEI. This CDR3 contains 18 residues.

This clonotype was recorded many times. CDR3 protein: CASSLGTGINEKLFF. As DNA, the CDR3 is TGTGCCAGCAGCTTAGGAACAGGCATTAATGAAAAACTGTTTTTT. The rearrangement links TRBV7-2 to TRBJ1-4; weak D call: TRBD1 (5 bases). The length of the CDR3 is 15 residues. Trimming shortened V by 1 base and J by 4 bases, and 10 bases separated the two germline ends. Germline V lookup: CDR1 SGHTA, CDR2 FQGNSA.

The chain couples TRBV29-1 to TRBJ2-5; TRBD2 agrees at 8 bases. In germline, CDR1 is SQVTM, CDR2 ANQGSEA. This CDR3 contains 12 residues. The junction had 4 bases not matched to a gene; V was cut back by 5 bases and J by 5 bases. The CDR3 coding sequence is TGCAGCGTTCCTCGGGGGGGGGAGACCCAGTACTTC. It translates to CSVPRGGETQYF.

The genes are TRBV11-2 and TRBJ2-2; D gene unclear. The CDR3 totals 17 residues. V lost 3 bases to trimming and J lost 3 bases, with 17 bases between them. The germline V gene has CDR1 SGHAT and CDR2 FQNNGV. CDR3 bases: TGTGCCAGCAGCTTTCTGACGGGCCAGCCGGACACCGGGGAGCTGTTTTTT. Translated: CASSFLTGQPDTGELFF.

This clonotype turned up a few times. V usage is TRBV7-4 and J usage is TRBJ2-7; a possible D gene is TRBD1 (6 bases). V was trimmed by 6 bases and J by 4 bases, leaving 19 bases between them. The CDR3 spans 15 residues. Germline loops: CDR1 SGHVT, CDR2 SQSDAQ. This CDR3 reads CASRQDGGHLYEQYF. CDR3 nucleotides: TGTGCCAGCAGGCAGGATGGGGGACACCTATACGAGCAGTACTTC.

This clonotype was seen only a few times. The genes are TRBV28 and TRBJ2-4, with 13 bases that match TRBD2. V lost 7 bases, J lost 7 bases, and 13 bases stayed unmatched. The germline gives CDR1 MDHEN, CDR2 SYDVKM. The CDR3 runs to 17 residues. The chain's CDR3 is CASKEGIPTSGGNIQYF. As DNA, the CDR3 is TGTGCCAGCAAGGAGGGGATTCCGACTAGCGGGGGGAACATTCAGTACTTC.

The J gene is TRBJ1-4, the V gene TRBV6-5; D unclear. The V end was cut by 3 bases, the J end by 3 bases, with 8 bases between. The germline gives CDR1 MNHEY, CDR2 SVGAGI. The CDR3 runs to 14 residues. CDR3 DNA: TGTGCCAGCAGTTATGGGTTGGCTAATGAAAAACTGTTTTTT. Translation gives CASSYGLANEKLFF.

The table lists this clonotype with a few counts. The chain employs TRBV6-1 and TRBJ2-1; 7 bases agree with TRBD1. Germline V lookup: CDR1 MNHNS, CDR2 SASEGT. The J segment lost 4 bases and the V segment lost 7 bases, leaving 16 bases of the junction unmatched. The CDR3 spans 17 residues. The CDR3 bases are TGTGCCAGCAAAAATAGCAAGGGGGCCCCCCTTTACAATGAGCAGTTCTTC. It codes for CASKNSKGAPLYNEQFF.

The chain recombines TRBV5-5 with TRBJ2-3; D not resolved. CDR3 size: 15 residues. V was cut by 0 bases and J by 3 bases, with 11 bases left in between. The germline CDR1 and CDR2 sequences are SGHKS and YYEKEE (reference sequence). As DNA, the CDR3 is TGTGCCAGCAGCTTGGAAGGGCCGTGGACAGATACGCAGTATTTT. It yields the protein CASSLEGPWTDTQYF.

The chain carries TRBV7-9 and TRBJ1-2; no clear D gene. Germline V CDR1 and CDR2: SEHNR, FQNEAQ (reference sequence). V was shortened by 2 bases and J by 2 bases, with 9 bases between the two germline ends. This CDR3 has 14 amino acids. Here the CDR3 reads CASSLPRNNYGYTF. In nucleotides, the CDR3 is TGTGCCAGCAGCTTACCCAGGAACAACTATGGCTACACCTTC.

The sample holds a few counts of this clonotype. The rearrangement uses TRBV5-4 and TRBJ2-7, with 9 bases matching TRBD1. The germline V gene encodes CDR1 SGHNT and CDR2 YYREEE (reference sequence). Trimming at V came to 3 bases and at J to 3 bases, leaving 4 bases not matched to a gene. The CDR3 loop spans 14 amino acids. Written as DNA, the CDR3 is TGTGCCAGCAGCTGGGTGACAGGGGGCTACGAGCAGTACTTC. Its translation is CASSWVTGGYEQYF.

This clonotype was detected once. The V and J genes are TRBV11-2 and TRBJ2-1; TRBD1 matches at 9 bases. CDR1 and CDR2 (germline): SGHAT, FQNNGV. This CDR3 is built from 19 residues. V was pared by 2 bases and J by 0 bases, with 11 bases of the junction left unmatched. CDR3 sequence reads: CASSLRLGQGTSSYNEQFF. CDR3 DNA sequence: TGTGCCAGCAGCTTACGGCTAGGACAGGGGACCAGCTCCTACAATGAGCAGTTCTTC.

V gene TRBV19 combines with J gene TRBJ1-5; a possible D gene is TRBD1 (6 bases). The CDR3 spans 16 residues. V shed 9 bases and J shed 0 bases, with 18 bases lying between them. Germline values: CDR1 LNHDA, CDR2 SQIVND (reference sequence). DNA of the CDR3: TGTGCCAGCTCCTTAGGACAGACATATAGCAATCAGCCCCAGCATTTT. Translating it yields CASSLGQTYSNQPQHF.

CDR3 sequence: CASSLDKTGSYEQYF. The CDR3, as DNA: TGTGCCAGCAGTCTGGACAAAACAGGGAGTTACGAGCAGTACTTC. V and J are TRBV6-2 or TRBV6-3 and TRBJ2-7, with D perhaps matching TRBD1 (6 bases). Per the germline V gene, CDR1 is MNHEY and CDR2 is SVGEGT. The V end was cut by 5 bases, the J end by 4 bases, with 18 bases between. The CDR3 has 15 amino acids.

This clonotype was seen many times. The chain joins TRBV7-9 to TRBJ2-7; a possible D gene is TRBD2 (5 bases). CDR1 SEHNR and CDR2 FQNEAQ come from the germline V gene (reference sequence). CDR3 length: 14 amino acids. Trimming pared 3 bases from V and 0 bases from J, leaving 9 bases between. CDR3 residues: CASSLYEGSYEQYF. CDR3 DNA: TGTGCCAGCAGCTTGTATGAGGGCTCCTACGAGCAGTACTTC.

This clonotype was observed many times. This sequence joins TRBV27 and TRBJ2-1, with 7 nucleotides matching TRBD1. The CDR3 totals 15 residues. Trimming removed 4 bases from V and 9 bases from J; junction bases left unmatched: 12. Germline lookup yields CDR1 MNHEY and CDR2 SMNVEV (reference sequence). The CDR3 DNA follows: TGTGCCAGCAGTTCCCTTATCGAGGGGGCCGGTGAGCAGTTCTTC. Residues: CASSSLIEGAGEQFF.

The chain combines TRBV4-3 with TRBJ2-2, with D maybe TRBD1 (6 bases). The CDR3 covers 15 residues. Looked up from germline, CDR1 is LGHNA and CDR2 is YSLEER. The V gene lost 0 bases and the J gene lost 4 bases, with 9 bases spanning the gap. The CDR3 is CASSQDRGGTGELFF. CDR3 DNA sequence: TGCGCCAGCAGCCAAGATCGAGGGGGCACCGGGGAGCTGTTTTTT.

This clonotype was counted only a few times. This chain connects TRBV28 to TRBJ1-4, with a tentative D call TRBD1 (5 bases). The CDR3 is 15 amino acids. Germline CDR1 MDHEN, CDR2 SYDVKM. V was clipped by 5 bases and J by 5 bases, with 15 bases between them. This CDR3 is CASSGLTGYNEKLFF. The CDR3 nucleotides read TGTGCCAGCAGTGGCCTCACAGGATACAATGAAAAACTGTTTTTT.

In regard to this clonotype: A single base separates this from a much larger clone, so it may be a read error. The chain has TRBV7-9 and TRBJ2-5, with TRBD1 identical over 8 bases. The V segment lost 5 bases and the J segment 3 bases; nucleotides outside the gene matches: 2. The CDR3 sequence is 13 residues long. Germline assignment: CDR1 SEHNR and CDR2 FQNEAQ (reference sequence). As DNA, the CDR3 is TGTGCCAGCAGCGCGACAGGGGAAGAGACCCAGTACTTC. This codes for CASSATGEETQYF. The full variable domain, its missing parts supplied by reference TRBV7-9 and TRBJ2-5, is DTGVSQNPRHKITKRGQNVTFRCDPISEHNRLYWYRQTLGQGPEFLTYFQNEAQLEKSRLLSDRFSAERPKGSFSTLEIQRTEQGDSAMYLCASSATGEETQYFGPGTRLLVL.

V and J are TRBV14 and TRBJ2-1, with 9 bases lining up with TRBD1. CDR1 and CDR2 from the germline V gene are SGHDN and FVKESK. The trim removed 4 bases at V and 6 bases at J, leaving 7 bases unmatched. This CDR3 has 15 amino acids. The CDR3 reads CASSPRQGVVNEQFF. DNA for the CDR3: TGTGCCAGCAGCCCTCGACAGGGGGTCGTCAATGAGCAGTTCTTC.

The sample holds a few counts of this clonotype. The chain has TRBV7-8 and TRBJ2-2, with D perhaps matching TRBD1 or TRBD2 (5 bases each). This CDR3 has 16 residues. Germline V CDR1 and CDR2: SGHVS, FQNEAQ. V shed 5 bases and J shed 4 bases, with 17 bases lying between them. The CDR3 loop reads CASSPPRGESTGELFF. The DNA for the CDR3 is TGTGCCAGCAGCCCGCCTCGAGGGGAGTCCACCGGGGAGCTGTTTTTT. The variable domain in full, with the rest retrieved from reference TRBV7-8 and TRBJ2-2, is GAGVSQSPRYKVAKRGQDVALRCDPISGHVSLFWYQQALGQGPEFLTYFQNEAQLDKSGLPSDRFFAERPEGSVSTLKIQRTQQEDSAVYLCASSPPRGESTGELFFGEGSRLTVL.

V and J are TRBV29-1 and TRBJ1-6; D remains unclear. Germline CDR1 SQVTM, CDR2 ANQGSEA. The length of the CDR3 is 14 residues. V lost 7 bases and J lost 0, with 10 bases in between. Here the CDR3 DNA reads TGCAGCGCCTTGGAGAGCTCCTATAATTCACCCCTCCACTTT. Protein: CSALESSYNSPLHF.